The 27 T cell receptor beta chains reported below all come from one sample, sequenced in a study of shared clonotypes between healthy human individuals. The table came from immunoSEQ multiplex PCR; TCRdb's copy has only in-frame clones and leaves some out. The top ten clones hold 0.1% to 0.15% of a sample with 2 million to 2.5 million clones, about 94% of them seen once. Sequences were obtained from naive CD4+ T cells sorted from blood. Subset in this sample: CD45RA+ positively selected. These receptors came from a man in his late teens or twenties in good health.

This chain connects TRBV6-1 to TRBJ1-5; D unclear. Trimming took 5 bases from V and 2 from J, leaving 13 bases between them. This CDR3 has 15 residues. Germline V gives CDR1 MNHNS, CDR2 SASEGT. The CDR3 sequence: CASSSPTAGNQPQHF. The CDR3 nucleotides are TGTGCCAGCAGTTCTCCTACAGCGGGCAATCAGCCCCAGCATTTT.

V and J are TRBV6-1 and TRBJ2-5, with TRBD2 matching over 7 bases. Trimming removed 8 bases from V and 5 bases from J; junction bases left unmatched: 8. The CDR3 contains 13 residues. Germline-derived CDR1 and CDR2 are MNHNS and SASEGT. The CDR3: CASAQRGGETQYF. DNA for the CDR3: TGTGCCAGCGCCCAGCGGGGTGGTGAGACCCAGTACTTC.

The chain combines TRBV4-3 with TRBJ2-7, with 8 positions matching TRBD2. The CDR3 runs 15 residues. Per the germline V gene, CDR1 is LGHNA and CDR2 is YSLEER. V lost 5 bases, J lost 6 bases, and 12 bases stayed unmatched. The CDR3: CASSGGRREEGEQYF. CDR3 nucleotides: TGCGCCAGCAGCGGCGGTAGGCGGGAGGAAGGCGAGCAGTACTTC.

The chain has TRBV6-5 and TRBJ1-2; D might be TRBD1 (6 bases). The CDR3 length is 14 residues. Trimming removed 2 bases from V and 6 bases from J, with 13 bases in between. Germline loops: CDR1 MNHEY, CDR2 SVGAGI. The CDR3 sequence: CASSYGRGNDGYTF. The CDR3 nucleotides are TGTGCCAGCAGTTACGGCAGGGGAAATGATGGCTACACCTTC.

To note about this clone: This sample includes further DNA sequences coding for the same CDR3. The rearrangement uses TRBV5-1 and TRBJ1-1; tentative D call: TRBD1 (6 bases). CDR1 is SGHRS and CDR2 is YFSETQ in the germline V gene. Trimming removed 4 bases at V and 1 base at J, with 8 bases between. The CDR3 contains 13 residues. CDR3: CASSPGQNTEAFF. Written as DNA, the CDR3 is TGCGCCAGCAGCCCGGGACAGAACACTGAAGCTTTCTTT. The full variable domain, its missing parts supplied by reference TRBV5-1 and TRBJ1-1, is KAGVTQTPRYLIKTRGQQVTLSCSPISGHRSVSWYQQTPGQGLQFLFEYFSETQRNKGNFPGRFSGRQFSNSRSEMNVSTLELGDSALYLCASSPGQNTEAFFGQGTRLTVV.

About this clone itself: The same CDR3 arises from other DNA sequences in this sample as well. The CDR3 coding sequence is TGTGCCAGCAGCTTGGCGGGAGGGTCCTACGAGCAGTACTTC. Its protein product is CASSLAGGSYEQYF. The chain couples TRBV7-2 to TRBJ2-7; 9 positions agree with TRBD2. The CDR3 covers 14 residues. V lost 3 bases, J lost 1 base, and 1 base stayed unmatched. Per the germline V gene, CDR1 is SGHTA and CDR2 is FQGNSA.

The CDR3 spells CASSARDGSYEQYF. CDR3 sequence (DNA): TGTGCCAGCAGTGCTCGGGACGGATCCTACGAGCAGTACTTC. The chain has TRBV6-5 and TRBJ2-7; D could derive from TRBD1 or TRBD2 (5 bases each). Trimming removed 5 bases at V and 1 base at J, with 12 bases between. The CDR3 contains 14 residues. In germline, CDR1 is MNHEY, CDR2 SVGAGI.

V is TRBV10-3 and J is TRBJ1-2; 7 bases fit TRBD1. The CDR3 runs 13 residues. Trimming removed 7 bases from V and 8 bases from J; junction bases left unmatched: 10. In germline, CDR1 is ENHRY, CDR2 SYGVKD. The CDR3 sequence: CAITPGQAKGYTF. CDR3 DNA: TGTGCCATCACCCCAGGACAGGCGAAAGGCTACACCTTC.

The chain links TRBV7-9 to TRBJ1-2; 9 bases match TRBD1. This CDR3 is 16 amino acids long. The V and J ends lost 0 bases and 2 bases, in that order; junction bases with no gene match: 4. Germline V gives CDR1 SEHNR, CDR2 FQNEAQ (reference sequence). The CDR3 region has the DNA TGTGCCAGCAGCTTAGCGGGACAGGGATTCAACTATGGCTACACCTTC. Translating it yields CASSLAGQGFNYGYTF.

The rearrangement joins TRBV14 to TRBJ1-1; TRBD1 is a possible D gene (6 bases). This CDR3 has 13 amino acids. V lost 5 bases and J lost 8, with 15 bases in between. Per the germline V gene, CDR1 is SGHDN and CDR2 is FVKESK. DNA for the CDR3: TGTGCCAGCAGCAGTACAGGGCGCGCCGAAGCTTTCTTT. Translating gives CASSSTGRAEAFF.

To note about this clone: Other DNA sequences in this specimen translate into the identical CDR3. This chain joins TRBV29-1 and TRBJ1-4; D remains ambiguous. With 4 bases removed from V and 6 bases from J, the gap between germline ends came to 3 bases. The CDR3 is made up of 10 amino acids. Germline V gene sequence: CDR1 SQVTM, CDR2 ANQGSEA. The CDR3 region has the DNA TGCAGCGTTGGGGATGAAAAACTGTTTTTT. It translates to CSVGDEKLFF.

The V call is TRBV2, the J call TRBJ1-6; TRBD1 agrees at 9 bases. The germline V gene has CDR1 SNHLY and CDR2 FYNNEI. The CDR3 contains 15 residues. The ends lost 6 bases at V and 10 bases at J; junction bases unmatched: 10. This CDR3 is CASRDRGEGGSPLHF. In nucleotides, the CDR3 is TGTGCCAGCAGGGACAGGGGAGAAGGCGGGTCACCCCTCCACTTT.

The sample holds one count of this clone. The CDR3 nucleotides are TGTGCCAGCAGCTTGAGGGGACAGGGAGAATACGAGACCCAGTACTTC. This codes for CASSLRGQGEYETQYF. The chain uses TRBV5-4 and TRBJ2-5, with TRBD1 matching 9 bases. Germline V gene lookup returns CDR1 SGHNT and CDR2 YYREEE (reference sequence). CDR3 size: 16 residues. Trimming removed 1 base from V and 5 bases from J; junction bases left unmatched: 9.

The CDR3 is CASGRAGEASNEQFF. The CDR3, as DNA: TGTGCTAGTGGCCGAGCGGGAGAGGCGTCCAATGAGCAGTTCTTC. V gene TRBV12-5 combines with J gene TRBJ2-1, with 8 bases matching TRBD2. Germline trimming cut 6 bases from V and 6 bases from J; bases unmatched to any gene: 10. This CDR3 spans 15 amino acids. CDR1 is LGHNT, CDR2 FRNRAP, per germline.

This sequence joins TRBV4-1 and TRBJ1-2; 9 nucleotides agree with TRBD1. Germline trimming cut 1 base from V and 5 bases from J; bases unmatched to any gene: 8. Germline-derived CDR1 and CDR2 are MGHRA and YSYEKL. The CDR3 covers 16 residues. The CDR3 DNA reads TGCGCCAGCAGCCAAGTTGGGGGACAGGGAAGTTATGGCTACACCTTC. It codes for CASSQVGGQGSYGYTF.

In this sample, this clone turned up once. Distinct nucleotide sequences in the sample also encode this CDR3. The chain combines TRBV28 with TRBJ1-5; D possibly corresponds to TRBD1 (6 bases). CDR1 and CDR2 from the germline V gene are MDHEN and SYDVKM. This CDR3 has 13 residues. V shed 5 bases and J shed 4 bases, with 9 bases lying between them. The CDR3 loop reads CASSRGTNQPQHF. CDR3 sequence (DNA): TGTGCCAGCAGTAGGGGGACGAATCAGCCCCAGCATTTT.

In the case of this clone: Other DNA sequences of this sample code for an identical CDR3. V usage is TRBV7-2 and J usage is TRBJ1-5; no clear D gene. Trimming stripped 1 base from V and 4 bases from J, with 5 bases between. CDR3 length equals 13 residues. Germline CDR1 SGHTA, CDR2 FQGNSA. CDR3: CASSLGENQPQHF. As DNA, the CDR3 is TGTGCCAGCAGCTTAGGGGAAAATCAGCCCCAGCATTTT.

DNA for the CDR3: TGTGCCAGCAGTGAAGACACTATTCGCAATCAGCCCCAGCATTTT. Amino acids: CASSEDTIRNQPQHF. The chain links TRBV6-1 to TRBJ1-5; no clear D gene. The germline gives CDR1 MNHNS, CDR2 SASEGT. The CDR3 totals 15 residues. V lost 1 base and J lost 2, with 9 bases in between.

CDR3 protein: CASSVTGGGEQYF. In nucleotides, the CDR3 is TGTGCCAGTAGCGTGACAGGGGGCGGCGAGCAGTACTTC. This chain joins TRBV19 and TRBJ2-7; TRBD1 matches at 10 bases. Germline CDR1 and CDR2: LNHDA and SQIVND (reference sequence). With V trimmed by 6 bases and J by 6 bases, 5 bases remained unmatched. The CDR3 is 13 amino acids.

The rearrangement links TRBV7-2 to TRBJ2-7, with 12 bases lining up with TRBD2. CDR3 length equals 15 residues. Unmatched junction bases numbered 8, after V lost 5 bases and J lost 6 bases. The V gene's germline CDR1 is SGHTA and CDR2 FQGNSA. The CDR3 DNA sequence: TGTGCCAGCAGCAAGACTAGCGGGGGATTCGGCGAGCAGTACTTC. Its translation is CASSKTSGGFGEQYF.

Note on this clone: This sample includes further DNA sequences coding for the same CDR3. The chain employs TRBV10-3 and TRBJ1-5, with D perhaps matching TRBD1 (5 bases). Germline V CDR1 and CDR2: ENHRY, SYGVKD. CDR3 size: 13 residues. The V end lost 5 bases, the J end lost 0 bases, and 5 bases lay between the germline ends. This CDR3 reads CAISRGSNQPQHF. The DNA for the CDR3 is TGTGCCATCAGTAGGGGTAGCAATCAGCCCCAGCATTTT.

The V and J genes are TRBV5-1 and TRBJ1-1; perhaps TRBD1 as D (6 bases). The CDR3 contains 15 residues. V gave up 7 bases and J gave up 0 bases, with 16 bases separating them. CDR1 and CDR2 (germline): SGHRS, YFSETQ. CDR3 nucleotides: TGCGCCAGCTCCACCGGGACACTCTTGAACACTGAAGCTTTCTTT. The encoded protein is CASSTGTLLNTEAFF.

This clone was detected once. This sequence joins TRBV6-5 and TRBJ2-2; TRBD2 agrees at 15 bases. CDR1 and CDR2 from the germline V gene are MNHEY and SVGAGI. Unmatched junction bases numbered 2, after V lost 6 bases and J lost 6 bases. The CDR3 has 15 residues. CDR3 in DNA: TGTGCCAGCAGCGGACTAGCGGGGGGGTCCGGGGAGCTGTTTTTT. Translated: CASSGLAGGSGELFF.

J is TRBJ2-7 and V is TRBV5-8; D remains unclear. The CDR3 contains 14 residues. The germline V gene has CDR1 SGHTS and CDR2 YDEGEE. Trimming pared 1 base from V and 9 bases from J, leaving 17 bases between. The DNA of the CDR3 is TGTGCCAGCAGCTTGTCGCCGGACCTGTTGGGGCAGTACTTC. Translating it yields CASSLSPDLLGQYF.

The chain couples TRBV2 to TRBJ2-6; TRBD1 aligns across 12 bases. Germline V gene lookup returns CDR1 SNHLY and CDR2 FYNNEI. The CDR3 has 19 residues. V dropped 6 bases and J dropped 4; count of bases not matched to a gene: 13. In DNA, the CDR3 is TGTGCCAGCAGATTTGGGCGGGACAGGGGGCGCGGAGGGGCCAACGTCCTGACTTTC. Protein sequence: CASRFGRDRGRGGANVLTF.

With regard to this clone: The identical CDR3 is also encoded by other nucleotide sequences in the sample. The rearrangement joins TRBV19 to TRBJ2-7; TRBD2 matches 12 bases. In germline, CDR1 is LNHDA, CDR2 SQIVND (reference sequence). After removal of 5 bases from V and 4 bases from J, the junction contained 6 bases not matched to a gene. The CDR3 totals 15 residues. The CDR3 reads CASSLTSGRIYEQYF. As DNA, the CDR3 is TGTGCCAGTAGTCTAACTAGCGGGAGGATATACGAGCAGTACTTC.

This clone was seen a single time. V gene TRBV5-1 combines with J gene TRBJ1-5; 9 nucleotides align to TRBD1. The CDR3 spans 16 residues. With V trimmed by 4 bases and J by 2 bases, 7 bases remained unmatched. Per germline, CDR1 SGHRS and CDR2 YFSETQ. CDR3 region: CASSKQGALGNQPQHF. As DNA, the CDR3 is TGCGCCAGCAGCAAACAGGGGGCTTTGGGCAATCAGCCCCAGCATTTT.